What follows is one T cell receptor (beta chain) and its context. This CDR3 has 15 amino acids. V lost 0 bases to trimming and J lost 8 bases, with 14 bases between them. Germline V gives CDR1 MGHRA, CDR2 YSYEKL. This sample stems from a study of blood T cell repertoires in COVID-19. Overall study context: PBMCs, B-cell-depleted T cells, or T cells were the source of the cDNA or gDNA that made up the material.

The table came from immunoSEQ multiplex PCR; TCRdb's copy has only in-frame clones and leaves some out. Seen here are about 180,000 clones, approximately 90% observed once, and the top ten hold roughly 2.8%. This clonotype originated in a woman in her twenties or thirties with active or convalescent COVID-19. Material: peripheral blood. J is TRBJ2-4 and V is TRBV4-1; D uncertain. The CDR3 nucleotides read TGCGCCAGCAGCCAAGAAAGGATTGACACCGACATTCAGTACTTC. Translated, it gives CASSQERIDTDIQYF.